Below are 11 T cell receptor beta chains sequenced from a single sample in a study of T cells after yellow fever vaccination. TCRdb re-analysed the 5' RACE reads in MiXCR, keeping a single row per CDR3 protein. The sample yields approximately 510,000 distinct CDR3 sequences, 20% to 25% seen once. The sequencing here drew on PBMCs, taken 21 days after the first yellow fever vaccination. All receptors come from a man aged 18 to 29 who received the YFV17D yellow fever vaccine.

This chain uses TRBV6-2 or TRBV6-3 with TRBJ1-5, with 7 bases matching TRBD1. The CDR3 contains 17 residues. Germline CDR1 reads MNHEY; CDR2 reads SVGEGT. V lost 0 bases, J lost 2 bases, and 7 bases stayed unmatched. The CDR3 nucleotides read TGTGCCAGCAGTTACTCGAGGGACAGTGGTGGCAATCAGCCCCAGCATTTT. It is translated as CASSYSRDSGGNQPQHF.

This clonotype has a handful of counts. The V call is TRBV12-3 or TRBV12-4, the J call TRBJ2-6; D not certain. The CDR3 covers 16 residues. The V and J ends lost 3 bases and 0 bases respectively, with 9 bases between them. CDR3 bases: TGTGCCAGCAGTTTTTCGCACTTCTCTGGGGCCAACGTCCTGACTTTC. It encodes CASSFSHFSGANVLTF.

About this clonotype itself: Germline is not matched at one junction end, which may reflect a read error. The rearrangement links TRBV7-3 to TRBJ2-1, with TRBD2 identical over 10 bases. The CDR3 runs to 15 residues. Germline V gene sequence: CDR1 SGHTA, CDR2 FQGTGA. The CDR3 reads CASSQRTSGYNVQFF. As DNA, the CDR3 is TGTGCCAGCAGCCAAAGGACTAGCGGCTACAATGTGCAGTTCTTC.

The CDR3 nucleotides are TGTGCCAGCAGCTTCCCAAGGACTAGCGGGTACAATGAGCAGTTCTTC. Protein: CASSFPRTSGYNEQFF. The V gene is TRBV7-9, the J gene TRBJ2-1, with 11 bases that match TRBD2. With 3 bases clipped from V and 4 bases from J, the junction kept 5 bases outside the gene matches. The CDR3 loop spans 16 amino acids. Germline assignment: CDR1 SEHNR and CDR2 FQNEAQ (reference sequence).

There are a few counts of this clonotype. The CDR3: CAILRDRGNSGANVLTF. In nucleotides, the CDR3 is TGTGCCATACTCCGGGACAGGGGAAATAGTGGGGCCAACGTCCTGACTTTC. The V gene is TRBV10-3, the J gene TRBJ2-6; 10 bases fit TRBD1. There are 17 residues in the CDR3. V was pared by 9 bases and J by 3 bases, with 11 bases of the junction left unmatched. Germline-derived CDR1 and CDR2 are ENHRY and SYGVKD.

This clonotype was detected a few times. This sequence joins TRBV19 and TRBJ2-7; TRBD2 matches 10 bases. The V gene end was trimmed by 1 base and the J gene end by 0 bases; junction bases not matched to a gene: 3. Germline lookup yields CDR1 LNHDA and CDR2 SQIVND (reference sequence). The CDR3 loop spans 16 amino acids. The CDR3: CASSIASGGLSYEQYF. In DNA form, the CDR3 reads TGTGCCAGTAGTATAGCTAGCGGGGGCCTCTCCTACGAGCAGTACTTC.

CDR3 sequence (DNA): TGTGCCAGCAGCTTAGTTTACTTGAACACTGAAGCTTTCTTT. Its translation is CASSLVYLNTEAFF. The J gene is TRBJ1-1, the V gene TRBV7-2; D gene uncertain. In germline, CDR1 is SGHTA, CDR2 FQGNSA. Trimming took off 1 base at V and 0 bases at J, with 6 bases between the two ends. CDR3 length: 14 amino acids.

J is TRBJ2-2 and V is TRBV6-5, with D possibly called TRBD1 or TRBD2 (6 bases each). The length of the CDR3 is 16 residues. Per germline, CDR1 MNHEY and CDR2 SVGAGI. V was pared by 2 bases and J by 8 bases, with 18 bases between. The CDR3 here is CASSYVEPRGGGELFF. The CDR3 nucleotides are TGTGCCAGCAGTTACGTCGAACCCAGGGGAGGAGGGGAGCTGTTTTTT.

The DNA of the CDR3 is TGTGCCAGCAGCGCAGGGCGGACAGTCACAGATACGCAGTATTTT. This codes for CASSAGRTVTDTQYF. This chain connects TRBV5-6 to TRBJ2-3; D may be TRBD1 (6 bases). This CDR3 comprises 15 residues. CDR1 and CDR2 (germline): SGHDT, YYEEEE. The V and J ends lost 4 bases and 2 bases respectively, with 14 bases between them.

A few counts support this clonotype. J is TRBJ2-5 and V is TRBV9; 7 bases align to TRBD2. V trimming: 1 base; J trimming: 3 bases; junction bases outside the gene matches: 3. There are 14 residues in the CDR3. CDR1 is SGDLS and CDR2 is YYNGEE in the germline V gene. CDR3 sequence (DNA): TGTGCCAGCAGCGTACGGGCGGGGGAAGAGACCCAGTACTTC. Translation: CASSVRAGEETQYF.

J is TRBJ2-1 and V is TRBV4-1, with 8 bases lining up with TRBD1. The CDR3 is made up of 16 amino acids. Germline V gene lookup returns CDR1 MGHRA and CDR2 YSYEKL. V lost 0 bases and J lost 8; bases outside the gene matches: 9. CDR3 sequence reads: CASSQESGQAIDEQFF. CDR3 nucleotide sequence: TGCGCCAGCAGCCAAGAGTCGGGACAGGCCATCGATGAGCAGTTCTTC.